What follows are 10 T cell receptor beta chains derived from one specimen sequenced in a study of cytomegalovirus exposure and HLA in healthy donors. The PCR made use of 60 Vbeta and 13 Jbeta primers. Only in-frame clones appear in the TCRdb table, and some are missing; sequencing was by immunoSEQ multiplex PCR. The sample records approximately 170,000 clones, roughly 73% being singletons. Sequenced sample: PBMCs. The receptors come from a male donor in good health and CMV-seronegative.

The chain has TRBV28 and TRBJ2-2; D possibly corresponds to TRBD1 (6 bases). V was cut by 1 base and J by 4 bases, with 16 bases left in between. The CDR3 extends over 17 amino acids. The V gene's germline CDR1 is MDHEN and CDR2 SYDVKM. The CDR3 sequence: CASSLSLWTVLTGELFF. In nucleotides, the CDR3 is TGTGCCAGCAGTTTATCCTTGTGGACAGTTCTCACCGGGGAGCTGTTTTTT. The full variable domain, in which reference TRBV28 and TRBJ2-2 provide the parts outside the CDR3, is DVKVTQSSRYLVKRTGEKVFLECVQDMDHENMFWYRQDPGLGLRLIYFSYDVKMKEKGDIPEGYSVSREKKERFSLILESASTNQTSMYLCASSLSLWTVLTGELFFGEGSRLTVL.

The V call is TRBV9, the J call TRBJ2-1; 8 bases match TRBD1. The CDR3 loop spans 16 amino acids. CDR1 SGDLS and CDR2 YYNGEE come from the germline V gene. J was trimmed by 3 bases and V by 4 bases; bases with no gene match: 9. CDR3 loop: CASSPRGGQGYNEQFF. For the CDR3, the DNA is TGTGCCAGCAGCCCACGAGGCGGACAGGGCTACAATGAGCAGTTCTTC. Supplemented by reference TRBV9 and TRBJ2-1, the full variable domain reads DSGVTQTPKHLITATGQRVTLRCSPRSGDLSVYWYQQSLDQGLQFLIQYYNGEERAKGNILERFSAQQFPDLHSELNLSSLELGDSALYFCASSPRGGQGYNEQFFGPGTRLTVL.

The chain combines TRBV9 with TRBJ2-7, with TRBD2 matching 10 bases. The V and J ends lost 4 bases and 3 bases, in that order; junction bases with no gene match: 4. The CDR3 consists of 14 residues. Germline assignment: CDR1 SGDLS and CDR2 YYNGEE. This chain's CDR3 is CASSSGTSVYEQYF. DNA of the CDR3: TGTGCCAGCAGCTCCGGGACTAGCGTCTACGAGCAGTACTTC.

A note on this clone: Compared with germline, one end of the junction differs, possibly owing to a read error. This sequence joins TRBV7-9 and TRBJ2-7; D tentatively reads TRBD1 or TRBD2 (7 bases each). The CDR3 extends over 12 amino acids. CDR1 and CDR2 from the germline V gene are SEHNR and FQNEAQ (reference sequence). CDR3 protein: CATSGTAYEQYF. CDR3 in DNA: TGTGCCACCAGCGGGACAGCCTACGAGCAGTACTTC.

This chain joins TRBV6-1 and TRBJ1-6; TRBD1 matches at 9 bases. The junction had 6 bases not matched to a gene; V was cut back by 6 bases and J by 6 bases. CDR3 size: 15 residues. CDR1 and CDR2 from the germline V gene are MNHNS and SASEGT. CDR3 residues: CASRTGTGFNSPLHF. CDR3 coding DNA: TGTGCCAGCAGAACCGGGACAGGGTTTAATTCACCCCTCCACTTT.

V is TRBV19 and J is TRBJ1-2; unclear D gene. Germline CDR1 LNHDA, CDR2 SQIVND (reference sequence). This CDR3 has 14 amino acids. V lost 5 bases and J lost 5, with 15 bases in between. The CDR3 DNA reads TGTGCCAGTAGTCCGTGGGCCAATCTTTATGGCTACACCTTC. It is translated as CASSPWANLYGYTF.

This chain uses TRBV11-2 with TRBJ2-2; D unclear. The CDR3 runs 12 residues. Deletions cut 6 bases from V and 7 bases from J, with 9 bases between. Germline V CDR1 and CDR2: SGHAT, FQNNGV. CDR3 in amino acids: CASRPPGGELFF. CDR3 in DNA: TGTGCCAGCAGACCACCGGGCGGGGAGCTGTTTTTT.

This clone was observed a handful of times. The CDR3 reads CAWSVKGGRNEQFF. The CDR3 nucleotides read TGTGCCTGGAGTGTAAAGGGCGGGAGAAATGAGCAGTTCTTC. The chain uses TRBV30 and TRBJ2-1; 7 nucleotides agree with TRBD2. The CDR3 consists of 14 residues. V trimming: 0 bases; J trimming: 7 bases; junction bases outside the gene matches: 6. Germline values: CDR1 GTSNPN, CDR2 SVGIG (reference sequence). The full variable domain, rest sourced from reference TRBV30 and TRBJ2-1, is SQTIHQWPATLVQPVGSPLSLECTVEGTSNPNLYWYRQAAGRGLQLLFYSVGIGQISSEVPQNLSASRPQDRQFILSSKKLLLSDSGFYLCAWSVKGGRNEQFFGPGTRLTVL.

This clone has only a few counts. The chain joins TRBV2 to TRBJ2-7, with D maybe TRBD2 (6 bases). V gave up 6 bases and J gave up 4 bases, with 16 bases separating them. Germline values: CDR1 SNHLY, CDR2 FYNNEI. This CDR3 region has 14 residues. CDR3 sequence reads: CASSYTGTWYEQYF. DNA for the CDR3: TGTGCCAGCAGCTACACCGGGACTTGGTACGAGCAGTACTTC.

Note on this clone: Distinct nucleotide sequences in the sample also encode this CDR3. The rearrangement joins TRBV2 to TRBJ2-7; a weak D match, TRBD1 (5 bases). V lost 6 bases to trimming and J lost 8 bases, with 14 bases between them. Germline V gene data show CDR1 as SNHLY and CDR2 as FYNNEI. This CDR3 contains 12 residues. CDR3 in DNA: TGTGCCAGCAGCGTACAGGAATTGAAGCAGTACTTC. The encoded protein is CASSVQELKQYF.